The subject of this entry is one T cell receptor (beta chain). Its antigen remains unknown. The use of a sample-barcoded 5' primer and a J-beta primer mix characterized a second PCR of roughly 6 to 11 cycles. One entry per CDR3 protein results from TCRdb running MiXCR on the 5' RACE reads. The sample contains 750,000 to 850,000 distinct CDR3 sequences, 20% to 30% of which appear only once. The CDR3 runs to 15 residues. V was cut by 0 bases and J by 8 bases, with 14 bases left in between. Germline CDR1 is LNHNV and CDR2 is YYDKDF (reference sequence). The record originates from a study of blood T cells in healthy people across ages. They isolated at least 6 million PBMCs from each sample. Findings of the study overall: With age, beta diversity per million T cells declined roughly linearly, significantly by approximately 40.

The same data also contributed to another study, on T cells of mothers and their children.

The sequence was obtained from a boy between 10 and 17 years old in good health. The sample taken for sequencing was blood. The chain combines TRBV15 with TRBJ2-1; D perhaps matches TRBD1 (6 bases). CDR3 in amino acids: CATSRDPTGADEQFF. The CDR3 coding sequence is TGTGCCACCAGCAGAGATCCGACAGGTGCAGATGAGCAGTTCTTC. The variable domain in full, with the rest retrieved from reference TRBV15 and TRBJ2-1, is DAMVIQNPRYQVTQFGKPVTLSCSQTLNHNVMYWYQQKSSQAPKLLFHYYDKDFNNEADTPDNFQSRRPNTSFCFLDIRSPGLGDTAMYLCATSRDPTGADEQFFGPGTRLTVL.